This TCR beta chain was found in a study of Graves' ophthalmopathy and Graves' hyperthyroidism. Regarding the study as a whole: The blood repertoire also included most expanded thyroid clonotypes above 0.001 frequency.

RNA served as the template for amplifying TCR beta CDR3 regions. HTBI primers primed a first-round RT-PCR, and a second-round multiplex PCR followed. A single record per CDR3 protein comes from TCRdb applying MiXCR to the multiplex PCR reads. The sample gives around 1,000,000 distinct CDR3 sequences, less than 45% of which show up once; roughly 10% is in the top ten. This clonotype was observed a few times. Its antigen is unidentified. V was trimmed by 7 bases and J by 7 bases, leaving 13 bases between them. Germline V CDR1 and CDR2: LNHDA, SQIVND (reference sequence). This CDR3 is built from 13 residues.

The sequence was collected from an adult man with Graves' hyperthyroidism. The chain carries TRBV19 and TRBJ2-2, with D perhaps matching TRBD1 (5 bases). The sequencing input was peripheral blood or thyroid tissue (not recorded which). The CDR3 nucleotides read TGTGCCAGTAAAGGGGTTTCGAACGGGGAGCTGTTTTTT. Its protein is CASKGVSNGELFF. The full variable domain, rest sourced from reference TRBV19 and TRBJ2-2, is DGGITQSPKYLFRKEGQNVTLSCEQNLNHDAMYWYRQDPGQGLRLIYYSQIVNDFQKGDIAEGYSVSREKKESFPLTVTSAQKNPTAFYLCASKGVSNGELFFGEGSRLTVL.